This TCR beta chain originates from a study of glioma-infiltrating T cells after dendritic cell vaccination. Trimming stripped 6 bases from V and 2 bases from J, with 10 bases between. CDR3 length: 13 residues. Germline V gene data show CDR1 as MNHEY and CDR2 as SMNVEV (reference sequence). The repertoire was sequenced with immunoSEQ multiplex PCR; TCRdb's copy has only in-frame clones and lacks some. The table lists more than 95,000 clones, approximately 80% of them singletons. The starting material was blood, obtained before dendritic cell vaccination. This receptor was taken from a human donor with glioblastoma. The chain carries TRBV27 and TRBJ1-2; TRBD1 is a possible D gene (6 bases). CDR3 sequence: CASRRTANYGYTF. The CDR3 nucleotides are TGTGCCAGCAGACGGACAGCAAACTATGGCTACACCTTC.